This TCR beta chain appears in the sequencing data of a study of cytomegalovirus exposure and HLA in healthy donors. Overall study context: The study placed 80% to 85% of its roughly 430 genotyped donors in the Caucasian-associated ancestry cluster.

Findings and caveats of the study: Earlier analysis found most TCR beta V segments productive about 90% or about 30% of the time. A missense variant in DCLRE1C was later tied to TCR beta V- and J-gene trimming.

PCR employed 60 Vbeta and 13 Jbeta primers. TCRdb's copy holds only in-frame clones and misses some; the assay was immunoSEQ multiplex PCR. The sample lists about 190,000 clones, 65% to 85% seen once, with 1.5% to 2% in the top ten. The CDR3 loop spans 16 amino acids. Trimming took 5 bases from V and 0 from J; bases not matched to a gene: 5. Germline V gene lookup returns CDR1 SGHVS and CDR2 FQNEAQ. Comment on this clone: Its matching antigen is unknown.

Sequenced sample: PBMCs. V and J are TRBV7-8 and TRBJ1-3; 9 positions match TRBD1. The clonotype originates from a man aged 18 to 29 in good health and CMV-seronegative. CDR3: CASSQLQGASGNTIYF. DNA of the CDR3: TGTGCCAGCAGCCAATTACAGGGGGCCTCTGGAAACACCATATATTTT.